This record concerns one T cell receptor (beta chain) sequence. CDR1 MNHEY and CDR2 SVGEGT come from the germline V gene. V trimming: 0 bases; J trimming: 8 bases; junction bases outside the gene matches: 1. CDR3 length equals 14 residues. This entry belongs to a study of response to subunit inactivated influenza vaccine. TCRdb re-derived calls from the RT-PCR reads in MiXCR, one entry per CDR3 protein. The sample has hundreds of thousands of distinct CDR3 sequences, about 15% seen once. The clonotype comes from a man aged 50 to 59 who received an inactivated influenza vaccine. The chain combines TRBV6-2 or TRBV6-3 with TRBJ2-4, with 10 bases lining up with TRBD1. Specimen: PBMCs from blood, collected 11 to 12 days after vaccination. The CDR3 loop reads CASSYSGQGYIQYF. The CDR3, as DNA: TGTGCCAGCAGTTACTCGGGACAGGGGTACATTCAGTACTTC.